The source of this T cell receptor beta chain is a study of cytomegalovirus exposure and HLA in healthy donors. Study findings and constraints: Common viral pathogens seemed, in a later analysis, to connect with several of the most significant clusters.

The CDR3 spans 13 residues. The germline gives CDR1 KGHSH, CDR2 LQKENI. Trimming took off 3 bases at V and 0 bases at J, with 4 bases between the two ends. Vbeta (60) and Jbeta (13) primers were used in the PCR. Measured with immunoSEQ multiplex PCR; TCRdb has only the in-frame clones, and not every one. The table has over 150,000 clones, roughly 80% seen once; the top ten hold 3.5% to 5.5%. As for this clone: Its target is not known. The sample has other DNA sequences that encode this CDR3 too.

The sample taken for sequencing was PBMCs. The TCR sequence derives from a man between 40 and 49 years old in good health and CMV-seronegative. The chain uses TRBV18 and TRBJ2-3; D uncertain. The chain's CDR3 is CASSPLSTDTQYF. CDR3 DNA sequence: TGTGCCAGCTCACCCCTAAGCACAGATACGCAGTATTTT.